What follows are 26 T cell receptor beta chains derived from one specimen sequenced in a study of CD8+CD57+ T cells in acquired aplastic anemia. CDR3 and TCR beta VDJ profiling relied on a genomic DNA template. MiXCR, applied by TCRdb to the reads, yields one record per CDR3 protein. This sample has more than 150,000 distinct CDR3 sequences; under 70% occur once, and the top ten carry under 60%. The sample consisted of sorted CD4+, CD8+, or CD8+CD57+ T cells (not recorded which) from PBMCs. All receptors come from a human donor with severe aplastic anemia or a healthy control (not recorded which).

This clonotype was counted a few times. This rearrangement joins TRBV28 to TRBJ2-2; D is possibly TRBD1 (6 bases). Germline CDR1 and CDR2: MDHEN and SYDVKM. V lost 5 bases and J lost 9, with 16 bases in between. The CDR3 is 14 amino acids. CDR3 region: CASSPNSGVRELFF. The CDR3 DNA is TGTGCCAGCAGTCCCAACTCAGGGGTCCGGGAGCTGTTTTTT.

In the case of this clonotype: A read error may be the cause here, since a much bigger clone is one base away. J is TRBJ2-5 and V is TRBV7-9, with D uncertain. V lost 1 base and J lost 1, with 4 bases in between. The germline gives CDR1 SEHNR, CDR2 FQNEAQ (reference sequence). CDR3 length: 13 residues. CDR3: CASSLEVQETQYF. The CDR3 bases are TGTGCCAGCAGCTTAGAAGTCCAAGAGACCCAGTACTTC.

This chain connects TRBV7-2 to TRBJ1-1, with 7 bases lining up with TRBD1. Trimming took 9 bases from V and 0 from J; bases not matched to a gene: 7. The CDR3 is 14 amino acids. Germline values: CDR1 SGHTA, CDR2 FQGNSA. The CDR3: CASKTGPMNTEAFF. The CDR3 DNA follows: TGTGCCAGTAAGACAGGGCCCATGAACACTGAAGCTTTCTTT.

In nucleotides, the CDR3 is TGTGCCAGCAGCGTAGACGGTTATACGCAGTATTTT. Protein: CASSVDGYTQYF. The chain carries TRBV9 and TRBJ2-3; D call uncertain. The germline V gene encodes CDR1 SGDLS and CDR2 YYNGEE. The CDR3 has 12 residues. Trimming stripped 0 bases from V and 7 bases from J, with 6 bases between.

This clonotype is a singleton in its sample. V gene TRBV10-3 combines with J gene TRBJ2-5; D remains unclear. V lost 0 bases to trimming and J lost 0 bases, with 8 bases between them. Per germline, CDR1 ENHRY and CDR2 SYGVKD. The CDR3 runs 15 residues. The CDR3: CAISESKGYQETQYF. The CDR3 DNA reads TGTGCCATCAGTGAGTCGAAAGGGTACCAAGAGACCCAGTACTTC.

The V and J genes are TRBV29-1 and TRBJ2-7; TRBD2 matches at 11 bases. J gave up 0 bases and V 4 bases, and 11 bases lay outside the gene matches. Germline CDR1 reads SQVTM; CDR2 reads ANQGSEA. The CDR3 runs to 17 residues. The CDR3 here is CSVGLAGWGDGSYEQYF. DNA for the CDR3: TGCAGCGTTGGACTAGCGGGATGGGGCGACGGCTCCTACGAGCAGTACTTC.

The chain recombines TRBV19 with TRBJ2-7; 7 nucleotides match TRBD1. The CDR3 totals 12 residues. Trimming cost V 3 bases and J 5 bases; bases outside gene matches: 1. Germline V lookup: CDR1 LNHDA, CDR2 SQIVND (reference sequence). CDR3 amino acids: CASSIDRDEQYF. CDR3 nucleotides: TGTGCCAGTAGTATTGACAGGGACGAGCAGTACTTC.

The gene calls are TRBV12-5 and TRBJ2-1; TRBD2 aligns across 7 bases. The CDR3 runs to 15 residues. Germline trimming cut 6 bases from V and 4 bases from J; bases unmatched to any gene: 9. Germline CDR1 LGHNT, CDR2 FRNRAP. CDR3 amino acids: CASGGSGVPYNEQFF. Written as DNA, the CDR3 is TGTGCTAGTGGCGGCAGCGGGGTCCCTTACAATGAGCAGTTCTTC.

The V call is TRBV2, the J call TRBJ1-6; maybe TRBD1 (5 bases). The CDR3 loop spans 14 amino acids. V lost 2 bases and J lost 8, with 10 bases in between. Germline CDR1 SNHLY, CDR2 FYNNEI. CDR3 in amino acids: CASSEILGDSPLHF. The CDR3 DNA is TGTGCCAGCAGTGAAATCTTGGGGGATTCACCCCTCCACTTT. The full variable domain, with the rest looked up from reference TRBV2 and TRBJ1-6, is EPEVTQTPSHQVTQMGQEVILRCVPISNHLYFYWYRQILGQKVEFLVSFYNNEISEKSEIFDDQFSVERPDGSNFTLKIRSTKLEDSAMYFCASSEILGDSPLHFGNGTRLTVT.

This clonotype occurred once. The chain joins TRBV20-1 to TRBJ2-3; 10 bases line up with TRBD2. The CDR3 is 15 residues long. Germline CDR1 reads DFQATT; CDR2 reads SNEGSKA (reference sequence). J gave up 0 bases and V 4 bases, and 4 bases lay outside the gene matches. CDR3 DNA sequence: TGCAGTGCTAAAGGAGCGGGAGGGAGCACAGATACGCAGTATTTT. As protein: CSAKGAGGSTDTQYF.

Turning to this clonotype: Germline is not matched at one junction end, which may reflect a read error. V gene TRBV7-9 combines with J gene TRBJ2-7; D is unresolved. The CDR3 is made up of 13 amino acids. The germline gives CDR1 SEHNR, CDR2 FQNEAQ (reference sequence). The CDR3 coding sequence is TGCGCCAGCAGCCAAGATCTTTATTACGAGCAGTACTTC. It encodes CASSQDLYYEQYF.

This clonotype was detected a few times. The V gene is TRBV18, the J gene TRBJ2-3; D call uncertain. The germline V gene has CDR1 KGHSH and CDR2 LQKENI. The CDR3 totals 14 residues. Trimming stripped 3 bases from V and 0 bases from J, with 7 bases between. The DNA for the CDR3 is TGTGCCAGCTCACCGACTTCTAGCACAGATACGCAGTATTTT. This codes for CASSPTSSTDTQYF.

This clonotype was seen a handful of times. The chain couples TRBV7-8 to TRBJ2-7; possibly TRBD1 for D (5 bases). CDR3 length: 13 amino acids. Per germline, CDR1 SGHVS and CDR2 FQNEAQ. The V end lost 6 bases, the J end lost 3 bases, and 12 bases lay between the germline ends. The CDR3 protein is CASSDDRNYEQYF. In DNA form, the CDR3 reads TGTGCCAGCAGTGATGACAGAAACTACGAGCAGTACTTC.

This clonotype was picked up a small number of times. The chain couples TRBV19 to TRBJ2-6; the D gene is possibly TRBD1 (5 bases). With 3 bases removed from V and 1 base from J, the gap between germline ends came to 7 bases. Germline assignment: CDR1 LNHDA and CDR2 SQIVND (reference sequence). The CDR3 consists of 15 residues. CDR3 residues: CASSIRGSGANVLTF. CDR3 bases: TGTGCCAGTAGTATTAGGGGATCTGGGGCCAACGTCCTGACTTTC.

This clonotype was observed once. This chain uses TRBV10-2 with TRBJ1-1; D may be TRBD1 (5 bases). V was pared by 8 bases and J by 1 base, with 14 bases between. The CDR3 length is 14 residues. Germline CDR1 WSHSY, CDR2 SAAADI. CDR3 residues: CASGPGLGNTEAFF. The CDR3 DNA sequence: TGCGCCAGCGGCCCGGGACTAGGGAACACTGAAGCTTTCTTT.

The CDR3 nucleotides read TGTGCCAGCAGCGTTGCGGGGGCTAGCAGTGAGACCCAGTACTTC. As protein: CASSVAGASSETQYF. V is TRBV9 and J is TRBJ2-5; tentatively, D is TRBD2 (7 bases). This CDR3 spans 15 amino acids. V lost 2 bases and J 5 bases, leaving 16 bases between the germline ends. The germline gives CDR1 SGDLS, CDR2 YYNGEE.

This chain links TRBV2 with TRBJ2-1; D may be TRBD2 (6 bases). Trimming pared 3 bases from V and 5 bases from J, leaving 14 bases between. The germline V gene has CDR1 SNHLY and CDR2 FYNNEI. The CDR3 is made up of 15 amino acids. CDR3 loop: CASSDRLALNNEQFF. The CDR3, as DNA: TGTGCCAGCAGTGATAGGCTAGCGCTAAACAATGAGCAGTTCTTC.

The chain has TRBV20-1 and TRBJ1-2, with TRBD1 identical over 10 bases. The V and J ends lost 1 base and 4 bases, in that order; junction bases with no gene match: 6. The CDR3 covers 15 residues. CDR1 and CDR2 (germline): DFQATT, SNEGSKA (reference sequence). Written as DNA, the CDR3 is TGCAGTGCTAGAGCCTTTCGGACAGGGGGCTATGGCTACACCTTC. Protein product: CSARAFRTGGYGYTF.

V gene TRBV2 combines with J gene TRBJ2-7, with D unresolved. V lost 8 bases and J 2 bases, leaving 7 bases between the germline ends. The CDR3 is 11 residues long. The germline V gene has CDR1 SNHLY and CDR2 FYNNEI. The CDR3 loop is CASGQTYEQYF. CDR3 nucleotide sequence: TGTGCCAGCGGCCAGACCTACGAGCAGTACTTC.

This chain links TRBV20-1 with TRBJ1-3, with D maybe TRBD1 (5 bases). This CDR3 comprises 13 residues. V dropped 7 bases and J dropped 4 bases, with 14 bases sitting between them. Germline-derived CDR1 and CDR2 are DFQATT and SNEGSKA (reference sequence). DNA for the CDR3: TGCAGTGTTGGTGGGGGGTTAGGAAACACCATATATTTT. Translation gives CSVGGGLGNTIYF.

This chain connects TRBV20-1 to TRBJ1-4, with 7 bases lining up with TRBD1. Losses at the gene ends were 2 bases for V and 8 bases for J; bases not matched to a gene: 8. Germline V gene sequence: CDR1 DFQATT, CDR2 SNEGSKA (reference sequence). CDR3 size: 14 residues. The CDR3, as DNA: TGCAGTGCTAGACAGCAAGACAGGGACGAAAAACTGTTTTTT. It is translated as CSARQQDRDEKLFF.

As regards this clonotype: Its ends do not fully match the called genes, so a read error is possible. The genes are TRBV20-1 and TRBJ1-5, with D perhaps TRBD1 (5 bases). Germline lookup yields CDR1 DFQATT and CDR2 SNEGSKA (reference sequence). The CDR3 extends over 17 amino acids. The CDR3: CGARESMRAGSNQPQHF. CDR3 nucleotide sequence: TGCGGTGCTAGAGAGAGTATGCGGGCAGGGAGCAATCAGCCCCAGCATTTT.

The V call is TRBV20-1, the J call TRBJ2-3; 9 bases match TRBD1. The CDR3 is 14 residues long. From germline, CDR1 is DFQATT and CDR2 SNEGSKA (reference sequence). The V segment lost 4 bases and the J segment 1 base; nucleotides outside the gene matches: 3. CDR3 amino acids: CSATTGGGTDTQYF. CDR3 bases: TGCAGTGCTACCACAGGGGGCGGCACAGATACGCAGTATTTT.

This rearrangement joins TRBV7-9 to TRBJ2-3, with 11 positions matching TRBD2. Germline CDR1 reads SEHNR; CDR2 reads FQNEAQ (reference sequence). Trimming at V came to 1 base and at J to 1 base, leaving 10 bases not matched to a gene. CDR3 size: 19 residues. The CDR3 bases are TGTGCCAGCAGCTTAGGTGTAGCGGGGGGGCGTGGCCGCACAGATACGCAGTATTTT. Translation: CASSLGVAGGRGRTDTQYF.

The chain has TRBV7-3 and TRBJ1-2; D not resolved. Germline CDR1 and CDR2: SGHTA and FQGTGA. Trimming took 5 bases from V and 6 from J, leaving 13 bases between them. CDR3 length: 13 amino acids. The CDR3 spells CASSDGKRDGYTF. As DNA, the CDR3 is TGTGCCAGCAGCGATGGGAAGAGGGATGGCTACACCTTC.

In this sample, this clonotype turned up many times. This chain connects TRBV24-1 to TRBJ2-1, with 12 bases that match TRBD2. Germline assignment: CDR1 KGHDR and CDR2 SFDVKD. V trimming: 3 bases; J trimming: 10 bases; junction bases outside the gene matches: 6. The CDR3 is 15 amino acids. The CDR3 loop reads CATSDPRTSGVEQFF. The CDR3 DNA is TGTGCCACCAGTGATCCTAGGACTAGCGGGGTCGAGCAGTTCTTC.